This entry is about one T cell receptor beta chain. There is no known antigen for this receptor. Base qualities are not at hand, and no much larger clone is one base apart. This entry is derived from a study of human T cells and chemical hapten exposure (dated by TCRdb to 2020 to 2023). About the study as a whole: Libraries were pooled for sequencing, and per-sample TCR yields varied mainly because of small differences in library volumes within the pool. The study tracked peripheral blood TCR repertoire changes in vivo during primary and secondary sensitization to the hapten diphenylcyclopropenone (DPC) in alopecia patients. For every blood RNA sample, sequencing covered both the TCR alpha and TCR beta chains. Overall study results and their limits: After repeated subsampling, changes were observed in the strength of the expansion versus patch-test correlation and in the threshold at which the correlation became significant. No change with DPC sensitization was found in the number of TCRs above 1 in 1000 frequency, and no evidence of global repertoire structure alterations was found.

The intended sense of this specimen's time point label: healthy volunteer bleed at 2 weeks. Unfractionated whole blood was collected in Tempus Blood RNA tubes, and total RNA was extracted from that blood. A few healthy volunteers acted as controls for TCR sequencing and had blood drawn at day 0, 2 weeks and 6 weeks. From the germline V gene, CDR1 is MNHEY and CDR2 is SVGAGI. Including the terminal cysteine and phenylalanine, the CDR3 comprises 16 residues. The kept DNA is CDR3 alone, 48 bases in frame from the first base. Between the V and J ends, shortened by 6 bases and 0 bases respectively, the junction contains 15 bases. Library prep was done by RACE. TCRdb shows the sequencer as NextSeq 500. During library preparation, unique molecular identifiers were attached to individual cDNA molecules so that TCRs could be counted in a quantitative, reproducible way. In the original analysis: Samples had a median of 95,638 TCRs, with a range from about 23,224 to 750,000. The Decombinator software suite was used to annotate V, J and CDR3 in the TCR reads. For the PS versus PT1 abundance plots, all samples were subsampled to the same number of TCRs (28,000). TCRs were defined as expanded if absent before sensitization and observed at least eight times at the 2-week time point. The raw public data were reprocessed by TCRdb itself: fastp quality trimming at Q25, MiXCR clonotype calling, in-frame beta chains only. When rows share a CDR3 protein, they turn into one entry using the most common DNA and genes. These V and J calls rely on TCRdb rather than the paper's analysis. This sample has 130,000 or so distinct CDR3 sequences in its table, and 8.5% to 9.5% of those were observed once. Roughly 2% of the sample is taken by the ten largest.

Sequencing was done on a sample of whole blood. This receptor was obtained from a male donor in good health. Some clones in this sample may be carry-over from other donors' samples. The sequence is built from TRBV6-5 and TRBJ2-4, with no reliable assignment of the D segment. CDR3 sequence: CASRSNLRTAKNIQYF. The nucleotides read TGTGCCAGCAGGTCAAACCTTCGGACAGCCAAAAACATTCAGTACTTC.